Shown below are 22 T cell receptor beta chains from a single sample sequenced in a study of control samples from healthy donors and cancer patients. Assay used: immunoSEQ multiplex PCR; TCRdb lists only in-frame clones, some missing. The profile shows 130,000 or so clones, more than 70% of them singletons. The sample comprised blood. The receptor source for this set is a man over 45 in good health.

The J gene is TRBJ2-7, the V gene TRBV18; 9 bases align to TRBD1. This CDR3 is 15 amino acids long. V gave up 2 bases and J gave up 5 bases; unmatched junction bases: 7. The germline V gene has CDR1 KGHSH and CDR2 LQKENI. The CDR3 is CASSPWGQGGDEQYF. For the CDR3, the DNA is TGTGCCAGCTCACCATGGGGACAGGGTGGTGACGAGCAGTACTTC.

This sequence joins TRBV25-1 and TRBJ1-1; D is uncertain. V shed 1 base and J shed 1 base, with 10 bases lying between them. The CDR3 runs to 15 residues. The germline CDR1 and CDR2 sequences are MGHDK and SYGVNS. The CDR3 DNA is TGTGCCAGCAGTGAATCGGGCTGGTCGAACACTGAAGCTTTCTTT. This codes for CASSESGWSNTEAFF.

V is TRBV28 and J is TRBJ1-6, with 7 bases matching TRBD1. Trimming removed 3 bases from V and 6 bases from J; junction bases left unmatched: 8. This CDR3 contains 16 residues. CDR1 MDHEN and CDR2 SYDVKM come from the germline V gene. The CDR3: CASSFLRDSFNSPLHF. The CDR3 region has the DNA TGTGCCAGCAGTTTCCTCCGGGACAGCTTTAATTCACCCCTCCACTTT. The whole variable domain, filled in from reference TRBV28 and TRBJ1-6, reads DVKVTQSSRYLVKRTGEKVFLECVQDMDHENMFWYRQDPGLGLRLIYFSYDVKMKEKGDIPEGYSVSREKKERFSLILESASTNQTSMYLCASSFLRDSFNSPLHFGNGTRLTVT.

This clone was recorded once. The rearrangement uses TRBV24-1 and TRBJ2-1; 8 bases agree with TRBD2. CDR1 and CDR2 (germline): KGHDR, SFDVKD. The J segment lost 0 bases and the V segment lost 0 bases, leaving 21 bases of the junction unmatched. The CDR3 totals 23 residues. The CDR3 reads CATSDLKSPLERGPLSSYNEQFF. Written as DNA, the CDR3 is TGTGCCACCAGTGATTTGAAGAGCCCCCTGGAGCGGGGGCCCCTTAGCTCCTACAATGAGCAGTTCTTC.

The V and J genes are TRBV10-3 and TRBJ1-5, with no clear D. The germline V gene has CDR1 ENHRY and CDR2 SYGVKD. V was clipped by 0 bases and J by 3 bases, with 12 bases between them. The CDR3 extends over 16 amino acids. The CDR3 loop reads CAISESRGPNNQPQHF. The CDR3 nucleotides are TGTGCCATCAGTGAGTCGAGAGGGCCTAACAATCAGCCCCAGCATTTT.

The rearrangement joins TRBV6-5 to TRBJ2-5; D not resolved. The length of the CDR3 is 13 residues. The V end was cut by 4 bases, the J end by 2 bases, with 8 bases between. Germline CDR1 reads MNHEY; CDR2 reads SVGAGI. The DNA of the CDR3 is TGTGCCAGCAGTTCTCACCCTCAAGAGACCCAGTACTTC. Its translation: CASSSHPQETQYF.

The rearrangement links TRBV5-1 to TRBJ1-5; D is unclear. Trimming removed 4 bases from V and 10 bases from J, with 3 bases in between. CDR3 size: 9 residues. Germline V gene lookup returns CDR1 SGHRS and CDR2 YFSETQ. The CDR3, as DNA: TGCGCCAGCAGCCTTCCCCAGCATTTT. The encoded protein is CASSLPQHF.

The CDR3 reads CASSPQGKKEKLFF. CDR3 in DNA: TGTGCCAGCAGCCCCCAAGGGAAAAAGGAAAAACTGTTTTTT. V gene TRBV7-9 combines with J gene TRBJ1-4; no clear D. V dropped 5 bases and J dropped 8 bases, with 15 bases sitting between them. The CDR3 has 14 residues. Germline assignment: CDR1 SEHNR and CDR2 FQNEAQ (reference sequence).

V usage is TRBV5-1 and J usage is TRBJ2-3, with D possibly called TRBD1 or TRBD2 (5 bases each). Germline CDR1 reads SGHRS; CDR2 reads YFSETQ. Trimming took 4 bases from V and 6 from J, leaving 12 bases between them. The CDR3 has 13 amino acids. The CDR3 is CASSRGAGDTQYF. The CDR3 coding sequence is TGCGCCAGCAGCAGAGGGGCCGGGGATACGCAGTATTTT.

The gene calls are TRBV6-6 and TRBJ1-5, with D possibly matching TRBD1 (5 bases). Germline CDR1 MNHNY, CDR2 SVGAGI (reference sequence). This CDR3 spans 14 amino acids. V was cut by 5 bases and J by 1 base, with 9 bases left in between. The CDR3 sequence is CASSTRQSNQPQHF. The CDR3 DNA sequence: TGTGCCAGCAGTACTAGACAGAGCAATCAGCCCCAGCATTTT.

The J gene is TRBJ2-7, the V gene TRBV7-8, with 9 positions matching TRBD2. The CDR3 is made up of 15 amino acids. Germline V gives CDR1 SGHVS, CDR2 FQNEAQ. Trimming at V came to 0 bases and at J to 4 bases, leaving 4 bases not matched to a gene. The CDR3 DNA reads TGTGCCAGCAGCTTAGCTGGCGGGGGGGTATACGAGCAGTACTTC. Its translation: CASSLAGGGVYEQYF.

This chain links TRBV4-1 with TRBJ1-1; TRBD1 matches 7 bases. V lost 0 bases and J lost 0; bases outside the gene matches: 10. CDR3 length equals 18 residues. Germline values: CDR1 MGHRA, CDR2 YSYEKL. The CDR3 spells CASSQEGGTASMNTEAFF. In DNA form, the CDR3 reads TGCGCCAGCAGCCAAGAAGGAGGGACAGCTTCTATGAACACTGAAGCTTTCTTT.

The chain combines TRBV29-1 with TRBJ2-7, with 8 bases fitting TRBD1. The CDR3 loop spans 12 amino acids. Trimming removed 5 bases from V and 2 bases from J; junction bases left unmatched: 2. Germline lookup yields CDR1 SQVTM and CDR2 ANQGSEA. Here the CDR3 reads CSVLQGAYEQYF. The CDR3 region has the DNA TGCAGCGTTCTACAGGGGGCCTACGAGCAGTACTTC.

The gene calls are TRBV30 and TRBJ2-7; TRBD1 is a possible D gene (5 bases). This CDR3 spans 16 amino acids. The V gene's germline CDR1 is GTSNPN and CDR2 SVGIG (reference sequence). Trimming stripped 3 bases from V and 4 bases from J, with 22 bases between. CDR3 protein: CAWSSLGVKSLYEQYF. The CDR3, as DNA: TGTGCCTGGAGCAGTTTAGGGGTCAAATCTTTGTACGAGCAGTACTTC.

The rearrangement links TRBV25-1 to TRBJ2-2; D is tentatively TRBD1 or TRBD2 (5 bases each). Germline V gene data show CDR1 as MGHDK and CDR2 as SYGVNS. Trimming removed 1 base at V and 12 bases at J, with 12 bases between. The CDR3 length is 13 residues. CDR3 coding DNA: TGTGCCAGCAGTGAATGGGGAACGGGGCAGCTGTTTTTT. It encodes CASSEWGTGQLFF. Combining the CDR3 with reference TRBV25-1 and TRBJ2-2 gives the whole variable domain EADIYQTPRYLVIGTGKKITLECSQTMGHDKMYWYQQDPGMELHLIHYSYGVNSTEKGDLSSESTVSRIRTEHFPLTLESARPSHTSQYLCASSEWGTGQLFFGEGSRLTVL.

CDR3 nucleotides: TGCGCCAGCACCACAGACCTCACCCTGGGCGGCTACACCTTC. It encodes CASTTDLTLGGYTF. V and J are TRBV5-1 and TRBJ1-2; D gene unclear. The V gene's germline CDR1 is SGHRS and CDR2 YFSETQ. V was clipped by 6 bases and J by 8 bases, with 20 bases between them. CDR3 length: 14 residues.

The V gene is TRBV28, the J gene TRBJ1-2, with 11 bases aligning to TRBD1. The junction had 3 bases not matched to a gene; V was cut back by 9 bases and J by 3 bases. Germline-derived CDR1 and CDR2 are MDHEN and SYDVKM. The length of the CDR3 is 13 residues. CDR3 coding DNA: TGTGCCAGTGGGACAGGGGGTGACTATGGCTACACCTTC. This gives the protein CASGTGGDYGYTF.

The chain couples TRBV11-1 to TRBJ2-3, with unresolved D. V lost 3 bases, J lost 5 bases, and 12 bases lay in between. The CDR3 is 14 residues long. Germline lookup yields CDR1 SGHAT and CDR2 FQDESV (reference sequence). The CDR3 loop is CASSFMKAGDTQYF. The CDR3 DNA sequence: TGTGCCAGCAGCTTTATGAAGGCCGGAGATACGCAGTATTTT.

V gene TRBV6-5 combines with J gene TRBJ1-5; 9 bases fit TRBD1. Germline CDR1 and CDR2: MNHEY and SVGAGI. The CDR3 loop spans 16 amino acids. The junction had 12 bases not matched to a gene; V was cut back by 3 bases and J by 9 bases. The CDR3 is CASSYGDRALSWPQHF. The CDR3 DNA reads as TGTGCCAGCAGTTATGGGGACAGGGCGCTCAGTTGGCCCCAGCATTTT.

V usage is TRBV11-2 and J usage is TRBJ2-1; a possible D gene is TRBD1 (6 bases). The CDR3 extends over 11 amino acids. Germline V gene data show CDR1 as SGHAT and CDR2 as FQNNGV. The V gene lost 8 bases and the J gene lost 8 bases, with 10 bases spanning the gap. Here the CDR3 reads CASLQGHEQFF. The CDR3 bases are TGTGCCAGCCTACAGGGCCATGAGCAGTTCTTC.

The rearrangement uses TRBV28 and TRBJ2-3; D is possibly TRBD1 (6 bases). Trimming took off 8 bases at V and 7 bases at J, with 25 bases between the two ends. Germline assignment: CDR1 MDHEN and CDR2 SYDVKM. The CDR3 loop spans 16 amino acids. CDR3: CASAGARGLAFNTQYF. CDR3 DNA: TGTGCCAGCGCCGGGGCGAGGGGGTTGGCATTCAATACGCAGTATTTT.

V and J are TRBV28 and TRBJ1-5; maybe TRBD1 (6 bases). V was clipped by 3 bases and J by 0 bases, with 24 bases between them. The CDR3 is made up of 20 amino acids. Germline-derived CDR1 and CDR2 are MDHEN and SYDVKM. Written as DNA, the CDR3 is TGTGCCAGCAGTTTCCCTAATCAGTATATTGGACAGAATAGCAATCAGCCCCAGCATTTT. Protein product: CASSFPNQYIGQNSNQPQHF. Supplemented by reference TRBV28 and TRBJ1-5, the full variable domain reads DVKVTQSSRYLVKRTGEKVFLECVQDMDHENMFWYRQDPGLGLRLIYFSYDVKMKEKGDIPEGYSVSREKKERFSLILESASTNQTSMYLCASSFPNQYIGQNSNQPQHFGDGTRLSIL.